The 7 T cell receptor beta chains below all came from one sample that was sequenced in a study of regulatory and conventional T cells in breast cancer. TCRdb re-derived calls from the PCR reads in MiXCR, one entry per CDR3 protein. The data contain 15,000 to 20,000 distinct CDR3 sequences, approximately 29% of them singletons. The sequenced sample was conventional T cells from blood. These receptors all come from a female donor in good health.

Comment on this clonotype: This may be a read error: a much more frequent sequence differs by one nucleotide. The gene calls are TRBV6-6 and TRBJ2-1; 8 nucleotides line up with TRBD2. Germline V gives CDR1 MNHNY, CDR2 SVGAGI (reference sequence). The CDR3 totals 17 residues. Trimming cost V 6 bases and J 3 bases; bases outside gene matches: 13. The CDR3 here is CASSPHAGTRSYNEQFF. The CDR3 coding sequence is TGTGCCAGCAGCCCCCATGCCGGGACTAGGAGCTACAATGAGCAGTTCTTC.

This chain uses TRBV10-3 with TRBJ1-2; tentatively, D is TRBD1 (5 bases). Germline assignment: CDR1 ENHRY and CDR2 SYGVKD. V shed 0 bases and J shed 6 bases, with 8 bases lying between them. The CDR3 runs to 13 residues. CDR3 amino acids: CAISESRGNGYTF. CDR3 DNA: TGTGCCATCAGTGAGTCGAGGGGAAATGGCTACACCTTC.

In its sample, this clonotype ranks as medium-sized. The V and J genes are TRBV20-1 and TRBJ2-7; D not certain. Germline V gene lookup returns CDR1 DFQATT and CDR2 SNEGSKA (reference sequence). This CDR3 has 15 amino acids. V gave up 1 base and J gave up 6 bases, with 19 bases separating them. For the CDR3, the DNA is TGCAGTGCTAGAGCAGGCTATACTTGGTCGGCCGAGCAGTACTTC. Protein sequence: CSARAGYTWSAEQYF.

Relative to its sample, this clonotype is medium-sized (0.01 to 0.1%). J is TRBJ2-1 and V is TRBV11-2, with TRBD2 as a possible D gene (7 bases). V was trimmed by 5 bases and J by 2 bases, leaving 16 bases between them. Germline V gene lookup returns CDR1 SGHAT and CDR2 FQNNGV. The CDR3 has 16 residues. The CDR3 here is CASSPGGGSPYNEQFF. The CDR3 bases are TGTGCCAGCAGCCCGGGGGGCGGGAGTCCCTACAATGAGCAGTTCTTC. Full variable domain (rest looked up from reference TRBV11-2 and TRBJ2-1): EAGVAQSPRYKIIEKRQSVAFWCNPISGHATLYWYQQILGQGPKLLIQFQNNGVVDDSQLPKDRFSAERLKGVDSTLKIQPAKLEDSAVYLCASSPGGGSPYNEQFFGPGTRLTVL.

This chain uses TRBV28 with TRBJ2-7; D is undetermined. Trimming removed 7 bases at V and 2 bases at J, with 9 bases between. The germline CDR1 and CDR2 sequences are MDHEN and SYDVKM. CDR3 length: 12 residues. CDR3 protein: CASKPGPYEQYF. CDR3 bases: TGTGCCAGCAAGCCTGGACCCTACGAGCAGTACTTC.

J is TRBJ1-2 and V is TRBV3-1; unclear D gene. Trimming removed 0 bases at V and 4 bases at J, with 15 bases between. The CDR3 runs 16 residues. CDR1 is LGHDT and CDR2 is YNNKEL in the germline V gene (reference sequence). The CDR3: CASSQESTAGAYGYTF. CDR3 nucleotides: TGTGCCAGCAGCCAAGAGTCAACAGCTGGAGCCTATGGCTACACCTTC.

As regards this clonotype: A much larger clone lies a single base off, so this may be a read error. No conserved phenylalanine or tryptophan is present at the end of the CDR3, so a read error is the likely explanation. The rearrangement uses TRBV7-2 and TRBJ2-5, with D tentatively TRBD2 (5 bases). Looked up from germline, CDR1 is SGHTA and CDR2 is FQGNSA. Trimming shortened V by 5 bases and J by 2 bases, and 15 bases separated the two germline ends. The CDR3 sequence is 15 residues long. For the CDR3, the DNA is TGTGCCAGCAGCCAAGGTTGGGGAGCACAAGAGACCCAGTACTCC. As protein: CASSQGWGAQETQYS.